This TCR beta chain emerged from a study of radiation and T cells in renal cell carcinoma. Study background: Nephrectomy followed 15 Gy stereotactic body radiation by 4 weeks.

This CDR3 is 16 amino acids long. The V gene's germline CDR1 is GTSNPN and CDR2 SVGIG (reference sequence). V trimming: 2 bases; J trimming: 7 bases; junction bases outside the gene matches: 7. Time point in this sample: baseline pretreatment blood. The treatment is: 15 Gy SBRT to primary tumor, nephrectomy 4 weeks later. This table comes from immunoSEQ multiplex PCR, and its TCRdb copy is limited to in-frame clones, with some not included. This sample has about 95,000 clones, with 80% to 90% found just once. The clonotype originates from a man aged 50 or older with renal cell carcinoma. The gene calls are TRBV30 and TRBJ1-6, with TRBD1 matching 11 bases. The sequenced sample was blood, obtained from a patient whose treatment included radiotherapy and nephrectomy. The CDR3 loop is CAWSFRDRGFNSPLHF. As DNA, the CDR3 is TGTGCCTGGAGTTTCCGGGACAGGGGGTTCAATTCACCCCTCCACTTT.